This entry lists 29 T cell receptor beta chains sequenced from one sample in a study of blood T cell repertoires in COVID-19. TCRdb's table, derived via immunoSEQ multiplex PCR, lists solely in-frame clones and lacks some. The sample yields 250,000 to 300,000 clones, about 90% seen once. Sample: peripheral blood. The receptors stem from a woman under 40 with COVID-19, enrolled during active disease.

Here the CDR3 DNA reads TGTGCCAGCAGCTTGGGACAGAGAACCTACGAGCAGTACTTC. Its translation is CASSLGQRTYEQYF. The J gene is TRBJ2-7, the V gene TRBV7-8; TRBD1 matches at 7 bases. The CDR3 extends over 14 amino acids. The germline CDR1 and CDR2 sequences are SGHVS and FQNEAQ. The ends lost 3 bases at V and 2 bases at J; junction bases unmatched: 4.

In its sample, this clone was seen once. The chain joins TRBV4-1 to TRBJ2-7, with TRBD1 identical over 10 bases. The ends lost 4 bases at V and 4 bases at J; junction bases unmatched: 4. The CDR3 totals 14 residues. CDR1 and CDR2 from the germline V gene are MGHRA and YSYEKL. This CDR3 is CASSPEGQGYEQYF. For the CDR3, the DNA is TGCGCCAGCAGCCCGGAGGGACAGGGGTACGAGCAGTACTTC.

The chain is built from TRBV19 and TRBJ2-1; 8 nucleotides match TRBD2. Looked up from germline, CDR1 is LNHDA and CDR2 is SQIVND (reference sequence). V shed 4 bases, J shed 8 bases, and the junction held 13 bases outside the gene matches. The CDR3 loop spans 16 amino acids. The CDR3 region is CASSTALWTSWDEQFF. CDR3 sequence (DNA): TGTGCCAGTAGTACCGCCCTCTGGACTAGCTGGGATGAGCAGTTCTTC. Looking up the rest from reference TRBV19 and TRBJ2-1 gives the full variable domain: DGGITQSPKYLFRKEGQNVTLSCEQNLNHDAMYWYRQDPGQGLRLIYYSQIVNDFQKGDIAEGYSVSREKKESFPLTVTSAQKNPTAFYLCASSTALWTSWDEQFFGPGTRLTVL.

The CDR3 region is CASSLFGRGDSGGGYTF. The CDR3 coding sequence is TGTGCCAGCAGTTTATTCGGCAGGGGCGACTCAGGGGGCGGCTACACCTTC. The chain combines TRBV28 with TRBJ1-2, with 8 bases that match TRBD1. This CDR3 region has 17 residues. Germline CDR1 is MDHEN and CDR2 is SYDVKM. The trim removed 1 base at V and 8 bases at J, leaving 15 bases unmatched.

This rearrangement joins TRBV5-5 to TRBJ1-5; no clear D. Germline CDR1 and CDR2: SGHKS and YYEKEE (reference sequence). Trimming stripped 0 bases from V and 6 bases from J, with 16 bases between. The CDR3 runs 16 residues. CDR3 in amino acids: CASSLEGAGDPQPQHF. CDR3 in DNA: TGTGCCAGCAGCTTGGAAGGTGCAGGCGATCCTCAGCCCCAGCATTTT. Complete variable domain (other parts from reference TRBV5-5 and TRBJ1-5): DAGVTQSPTHLIKTRGQQVTLRCSPISGHKSVSWYQQVLGQGPQFIFQYYEKEERGRGNFPDRFSARQFPNYSSELNVNALLLGDSALYLCASSLEGAGDPQPQHFGDGTRLSIL.

This sequence joins TRBV29-1 and TRBJ2-6; D gene ambiguous. This CDR3 is built from 13 residues. V shed 4 bases and J shed 2 bases, with 6 bases lying between them. Germline-derived CDR1 and CDR2 are SQVTM and ANQGSEA. The chain's CDR3 is CSVASAGANVLTF. CDR3 coding DNA: TGCAGCGTTGCTAGTGCTGGGGCCAACGTCCTGACTTTC.

The chain is built from TRBV27 and TRBJ2-7; TRBD1 aligns across 10 bases. The V gene end was trimmed by 3 bases and the J gene end by 3 bases; junction bases not matched to a gene: 2. Germline-derived CDR1 and CDR2 are MNHEY and SMNVEV (reference sequence). CDR3 size: 14 residues. The CDR3 region has the DNA TGTGCCAGCAGTTTGGGACAGGGGTACTACGAGCAGTACTTC. It yields the protein CASSLGQGYYEQYF.

The chain employs TRBV5-8 and TRBJ2-2; TRBD1 matches 8 bases. The germline V gene encodes CDR1 SGHTS and CDR2 YDEGEE. CDR3 length: 16 amino acids. V shed 5 bases and J 1 base; nucleotides not matched to a gene: 7. CDR3 in amino acids: CASRLLGTGNTGELFF. In DNA form, the CDR3 reads TGTGCCAGCAGACTCCTTGGGACAGGGAACACCGGGGAGCTGTTTTTT.

The J gene is TRBJ2-7, the V gene TRBV4-1; D might be TRBD2 (6 bases). This CDR3 contains 14 residues. Trimming left V 1 base short and J 2 bases short, with 9 bases between. Germline loops: CDR1 MGHRA, CDR2 YSYEKL. This CDR3 is CASSQGRGTYEQYF. The CDR3 DNA follows: TGCGCCAGCAGCCAAGGGAGGGGAACCTACGAGCAGTACTTC.

The rearrangement joins TRBV6-1 to TRBJ1-4; 7 bases map to TRBD1. Trimming cost V 3 bases and J 8 bases; bases outside gene matches: 18. Germline V CDR1 and CDR2: MNHNS, SASEGT. This CDR3 is 18 amino acids long. The CDR3 nucleotides are TGTGCCAGCAGTGACCAAGACTACAAAACAGGGGCTGGGGAAAAACTGTTTTTT. As protein: CASSDQDYKTGAGEKLFF.

The genes are TRBV6-1 and TRBJ1-1; the match to TRBD1 covers 10 bases. CDR3 size: 17 residues. Trimming took 3 bases from V and 4 from J; bases not matched to a gene: 11. Germline V gives CDR1 MNHNS, CDR2 SASEGT. CDR3 nucleotides: TGTGCCAGCAGTGAGAGGGGACAGGGGATGGGCGGCACTGAAGCTTTCTTT. Translated, it gives CASSERGQGMGGTEAFF.

The chain uses TRBV6-6 and TRBJ2-5; D unresolved. Germline CDR1 and CDR2: MNHNY and SVGAGI (reference sequence). Between the trimmed V and J ends, which lost 6 bases and 0 bases, there was a span of 8 bases. The CDR3 runs to 13 residues. The CDR3 is CASRTDYQETQYF. The CDR3 DNA reads as TGTGCCAGCAGAACAGATTACCAAGAGACCCAGTACTTC.

The chain links TRBV13 to TRBJ1-1; no clear D. Germline lookup yields CDR1 PRHDT and CDR2 FYEKMQ (reference sequence). The CDR3 runs to 11 residues. Trimming stripped 0 bases from V and 11 bases from J, with 7 bases between. The CDR3 protein is CASSLGPEAFF. CDR3 bases: TGTGCCAGCAGCTTAGGGCCGGAGGCTTTCTTT.

CDR3 residues: CASSQVEAGADEQYF. DNA of the CDR3: TGCGCCAGCAGCCAAGTGGAGGCGGGAGCAGACGAGCAGTACTTC. V and J are TRBV4-1 and TRBJ2-7, with 7 nucleotides matching TRBD2. Germline CDR1 is MGHRA and CDR2 is YSYEKL. The V and J ends lost 1 base and 5 bases, in that order; junction bases with no gene match: 8. CDR3 length equals 15 residues.

V is TRBV6-5 and J is TRBJ2-1; 7 nucleotides match TRBD1. The CDR3 has 15 amino acids. Germline-derived CDR1 and CDR2 are MNHEY and SVGAGI. V dropped 5 bases and J dropped 2; count of bases not matched to a gene: 6. CDR3 amino acids: CASSRQGNTYNEQFF. For the CDR3, the DNA is TGTGCCAGCAGTCGACAGGGTAACACCTACAATGAGCAGTTCTTC.

V and J are TRBV10-2 and TRBJ2-3; 10 bases map to TRBD2. The germline gives CDR1 WSHSY, CDR2 SAAADI. Trimming removed 6 bases from V and 2 bases from J; junction bases left unmatched: 2. The CDR3 is 14 amino acids. The CDR3 DNA sequence: TGCGCCAGCAGGGGACTAGCGAACACAGATACGCAGTATTTT. Its protein is CASRGLANTDTQYF.

The chain is built from TRBV19 and TRBJ2-2, with D unclear. From germline, CDR1 is LNHDA and CDR2 SQIVND (reference sequence). V was pared by 1 base and J by 4 bases, with 7 bases between. The CDR3 has 14 residues. The CDR3, as DNA: TGTGCCAGTAGTATAGCACTTACCACCGGGGAGCTGTTTTTT. Its protein is CASSIALTTGELFF.

The chain combines TRBV27 with TRBJ1-2, with 7 bases matching TRBD1. This CDR3 has 13 residues. From germline, CDR1 is MNHEY and CDR2 SMNVEV (reference sequence). The V gene end was trimmed by 2 bases and the J gene end by 7 bases; junction bases not matched to a gene: 4. In nucleotides, the CDR3 is TGTGCCAGCAGTTTAAGGGGGCGGGGTGGCTACACCTTC. It codes for CASSLRGRGGYTF.

The chain couples TRBV11-2 to TRBJ2-2; D might be TRBD2 (6 bases). Germline CDR1 and CDR2: SGHAT and FQNNGV. V was trimmed by 5 bases and J by 8 bases, leaving 18 bases between them. This CDR3 comprises 15 residues. As DNA, the CDR3 is TGTGCCAGCAGCCCACCTGCGGAGGGTATAGGGGAGCTGTTTTTT. This translates into CASSPPAEGIGELFF.

CDR3 sequence (DNA): TGTGCCAGCAGCCCCGAGGGTGTCCAAGACCTCTATGGCTACACCTTC. As protein: CASSPEGVQDLYGYTF. This chain links TRBV11-2 with TRBJ1-2; D unresolved. CDR3 length equals 16 residues. Trimming left V 5 bases short and J 4 bases short, with 20 bases between. Germline lookup yields CDR1 SGHAT and CDR2 FQNNGV.

This clone occurred once. This chain uses TRBV18 with TRBJ1-1, with TRBD1 matching 9 bases. Trimming at V came to 2 bases and at J to 0 bases, leaving 10 bases not matched to a gene. This CDR3 contains 18 residues. CDR1 and CDR2 (germline): KGHSH, LQKENI. DNA for the CDR3: TGTGCCAGCTCACCAGTTTGGGACAGGGTAGGGATGAACACTGAAGCTTTCTTT. It yields the protein CASSPVWDRVGMNTEAFF.

The chain carries TRBV27 and TRBJ1-6; TRBD1 matches 9 bases. Germline V gene lookup returns CDR1 MNHEY and CDR2 SMNVEV (reference sequence). The CDR3 length is 14 residues. V lost 6 bases to trimming and J lost 10 bases; unmatched junction nucleotides: 7. In DNA, the CDR3 is TGTGCCAGCAGGGGGACAGGGATGAACTCACCCCTCCACTTT. Encoded protein: CASRGTGMNSPLHF.

The genes are TRBV3-1 (or the pseudogene TRBV3-2) and TRBJ2-7; weak D call: TRBD1 (6 bases). With 4 bases removed from V and 4 bases from J, the gap between germline ends came to 11 bases. Germline V gene lookup returns CDR1 LGHDT and CDR2 YNNKEL (reference sequence). The CDR3 is 13 amino acids. The CDR3 loop reads CASSLGTPYEQYF. Here the CDR3 DNA reads TGTGCCAGCAGCCTGGGGACACCTTACGAGCAGTACTTC.

The chain has TRBV5-1 and TRBJ2-6, with a weak D call TRBD1 (5 bases). V gave up 4 bases and J gave up 3 bases, with 11 bases separating them. The CDR3 covers 15 residues. Germline loops: CDR1 SGHRS, CDR2 YFSETQ. CDR3 nucleotide sequence: TGCGCCAGCAGCACCTACAGGAGTGGGGCCAACGTCCTGACTTTC. Protein product: CASSTYRSGANVLTF. Full variable domain (missing parts from reference TRBV5-1 and TRBJ2-6): KAGVTQTPRYLIKTRGQQVTLSCSPISGHRSVSWYQQTPGQGLQFLFEYFSETQRNKGNFPGRFSGRQFSNSRSEMNVSTLELGDSALYLCASSTYRSGANVLTFGAGSRLTVL.

The chain has TRBV20-1 and TRBJ2-3, with D possibly TRBD1 on 6 matching bases. V shed 3 bases and J shed 0 bases, with 13 bases lying between them. This CDR3 is built from 15 residues. Germline CDR1 is DFQATT and CDR2 is SNEGSKA (reference sequence). CDR3 DNA: TGCAGTGCTAGTGTAGCCAGGGGAAGCACAGATACGCAGTATTTT. Translating it yields CSASVARGSTDTQYF.

The V gene is TRBV5-1, the J gene TRBJ2-3, with TRBD1 matching over 9 bases. V shed 4 bases, J shed 4 bases, and the junction held 4 bases outside the gene matches. From germline, CDR1 is SGHRS and CDR2 YFSETQ. The CDR3 extends over 14 amino acids. CDR3 coding DNA: TGCGCCAGCAGCACGGGGACAGGGTCAGATACGCAGTATTTT. Translated, it gives CASSTGTGSDTQYF. The complete variable domain, with remaining parts taken from reference TRBV5-1 and TRBJ2-3, reads KAGVTQTPRYLIKTRGQQVTLSCSPISGHRSVSWYQQTPGQGLQFLFEYFSETQRNKGNFPGRFSGRQFSNSRSEMNVSTLELGDSALYLCASSTGTGSDTQYFGPGTRLTVL.

CDR3 region: CASNPTDSTYNEQFF. Written as DNA, the CDR3 is TGTGCCAGCAACCCAACGGACTCGACCTACAATGAGCAGTTCTTC. V usage is TRBV9 and J usage is TRBJ2-1, with D tentatively TRBD2 (5 bases). This CDR3 region has 15 residues. Deletions cut 6 bases from V and 2 bases from J, with 15 bases between. CDR1 and CDR2 (germline): SGDLS, YYNGEE.

This chain uses TRBV10-2 with TRBJ2-7; D gene unclear. V was cut by 7 bases and J by 6 bases, with 7 bases left in between. This CDR3 has 10 residues. The germline CDR1 and CDR2 sequences are WSHSY and SAAADI. DNA of the CDR3: TGCGCCAGCAAAAAAGCCGAGCAGTACTTC. Translation gives CASKKAEQYF.

The rearrangement links TRBV28 to TRBJ1-3, with 7 bases that match TRBD1. V was pared by 1 base and J by 3 bases, with 6 bases of the junction left unmatched. CDR3 length: 16 residues. Germline CDR1 reads MDHEN; CDR2 reads SYDVKM. CDR3 DNA sequence: TGTGCCAGCAGTTTATTATTAGGGGGCGGTGGAAACACCATATATTTT. This translates into CASSLLLGGGGNTIYF. The whole variable domain, filled in from reference TRBV28 and TRBJ1-3, reads DVKVTQSSRYLVKRTGEKVFLECVQDMDHENMFWYRQDPGLGLRLIYFSYDVKMKEKGDIPEGYSVSREKKERFSLILESASTNQTSMYLCASSLLLGGGGNTIYFGEGSWLTVV.